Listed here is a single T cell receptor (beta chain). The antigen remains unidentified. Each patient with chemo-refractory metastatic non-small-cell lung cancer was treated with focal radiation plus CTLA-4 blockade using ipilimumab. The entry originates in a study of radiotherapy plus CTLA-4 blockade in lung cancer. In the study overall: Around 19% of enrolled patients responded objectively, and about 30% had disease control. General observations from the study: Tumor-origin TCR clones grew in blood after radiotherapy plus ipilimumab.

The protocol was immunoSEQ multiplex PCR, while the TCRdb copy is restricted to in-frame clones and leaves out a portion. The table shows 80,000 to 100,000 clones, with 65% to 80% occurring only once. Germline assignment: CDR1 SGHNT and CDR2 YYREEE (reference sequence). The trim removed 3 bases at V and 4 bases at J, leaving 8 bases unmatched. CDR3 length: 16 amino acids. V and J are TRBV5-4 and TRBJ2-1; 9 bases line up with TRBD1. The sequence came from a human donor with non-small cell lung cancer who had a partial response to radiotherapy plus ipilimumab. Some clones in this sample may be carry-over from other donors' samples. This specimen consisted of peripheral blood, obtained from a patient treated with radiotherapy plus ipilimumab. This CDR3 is CASSSGTGLTYNEQFF. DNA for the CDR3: TGTGCCAGCAGCTCGGGGACAGGGCTAACTTACAATGAGCAGTTCTTC.